This passage covers 2 T cell receptor beta chains from one sample sequenced in a study of blood T cell repertoires in COVID-19. TCRdb keeps only in-frame clones here, not all; method: immunoSEQ multiplex PCR. The sample comprises about 400,000 clones, around nine tenths of which are singletons, and about 1.7% rests with the top ten. Sequencing used PBMCs or T cells enriched from blood (not recorded which). All receptors come from a woman aged 25 to 39 who had recovered from COVID-19.

There are a few counts of this clone. This rearrangement joins TRBV19 to TRBJ2-3; tentative D call: TRBD2 (6 bases). Germline V gene sequence: CDR1 LNHDA, CDR2 SQIVND (reference sequence). Trimming took off 6 bases at V and 0 bases at J, with 16 bases between the two ends. CDR3 size: 16 residues. CDR3 nucleotides: TGTGCCAGTAGCCCTCTCCTAGCGACTAGCACAGATACGCAGTATTTT. It yields the protein CASSPLLATSTDTQYF.

Only one count was recorded for this clone. This chain connects TRBV6-2 or TRBV6-3 to TRBJ2-7; 8 nucleotides match TRBD2. This CDR3 spans 14 amino acids. The ends lost 2 bases at V and 0 bases at J; junction bases unmatched: 0. Germline CDR1 MNHEY, CDR2 SVGEGT. CDR3 nucleotides: TGTGCCAGCAGTTACCTAGCGGGCTCCTACGAGCAGTACTTC. Translating it yields CASSYLAGSYEQYF.